This T cell receptor (beta chain) was identified in a study of Tregs in tolerant kidney transplant recipients. The nonmyeloablative bone marrow transplants came from related graft donors, with transient mixed chimerism. V lost 2 bases to trimming and J lost 2 bases; unmatched junction nucleotides: 3. The CDR3 has 15 residues. Germline values: CDR1 LNHDA, CDR2 SQIVND (reference sequence). Produced via immunoSEQ multiplex PCR; TCRdb's table is partial and in-frame only. The sample holds 50,000 to 55,000 clones, approximately 90% seen once. The sequence came from a human patient who received a combined kidney and bone marrow transplant. Some T cells may be graft donor cells. V and J are TRBV19 and TRBJ2-7; 10 bases align to TRBD2. The material was CD8+ T cells from blood (PBMCs), obtained 24 months after the transplant. The CDR3 loop reads CASSISSGGTYEQYF. In DNA, the CDR3 is TGTGCCAGTAGTATATCTAGCGGGGGAACCTACGAGCAGTACTTC. Supplemented by reference TRBV19 and TRBJ2-7, the full variable domain reads DGGITQSPKYLFRKEGQNVTLSCEQNLNHDAMYWYRQDPGQGLRLIYYSQIVNDFQKGDIAEGYSVSREKKESFPLTVTSAQKNPTAFYLCASSISSGGTYEQYFGPGTRLTVT.